The sequence of this TCR beta chain was determined in a study of blood T cell repertoires in COVID-19. Study context: PBMCs, B-cell-depleted T cells, or T cells were the source of the cDNA or gDNA that made up the material.

Repertoires were generated with immunoSEQ multiplex PCR, while TCRdb's copy carries only in-frame clones and drops some. The profile covers around 250,000 clones, with roughly 80% appearing a single time and less than 5.5% taken by the ten largest. Clinical histories supplied by participants themselves formed the basis of cohort assignment. There are 14 residues in the CDR3. Trimming removed 4 bases from V and 4 bases from J, with 13 bases in between. From germline, CDR1 is SNHLY and CDR2 FYNNEI. Input material: PBMCs or T cells enriched from blood (not recorded which). The chain is built from TRBV2 and TRBJ1-2; perhaps TRBD1 as D (5 bases). This TCR was recovered from a man aged 40-49 years who had been exposed to COVID-19. This CDR3 is CASSVPGLSYGYTF. CDR3 in DNA: TGTGCCAGCAGTGTACCGGGACTGAGCTATGGCTACACCTTC. Together with reference TRBV2 and TRBJ1-2, the CDR3 gives the full variable domain: EPEVTQTPSHQVTQMGQEVILRCVPISNHLYFYWYRQILGQKVEFLVSFYNNEISEKSEIFDDQFSVERPDGSNFTLKIRSTKLEDSAMYFCASSVPGLSYGYTFGSGTRLTVV.